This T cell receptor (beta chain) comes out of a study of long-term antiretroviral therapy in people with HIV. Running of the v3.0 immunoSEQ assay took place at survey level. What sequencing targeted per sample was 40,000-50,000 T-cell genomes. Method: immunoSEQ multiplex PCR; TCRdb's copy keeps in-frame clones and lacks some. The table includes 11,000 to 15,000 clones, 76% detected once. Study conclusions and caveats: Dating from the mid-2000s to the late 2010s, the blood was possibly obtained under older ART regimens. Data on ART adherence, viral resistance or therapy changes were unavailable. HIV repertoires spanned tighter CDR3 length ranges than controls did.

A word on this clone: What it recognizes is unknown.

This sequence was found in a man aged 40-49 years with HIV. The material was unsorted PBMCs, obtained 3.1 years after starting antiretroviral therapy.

The chain's CDR3 is CASSLGGQGPEAFF. The CDR3 nucleotides are TGCGCCAGCAGCTTGGGGGGTCAGGGTCCTGAAGCTTTCTTT. This chain uses TRBV5-1 with TRBJ1-1; the D gene is possibly TRBD1 (5 bases). V lost 0 bases and J lost 6, with 12 bases in between. Germline-derived CDR1 and CDR2 are SGHRS and YFSETQ. The CDR3 totals 14 residues.